This T cell receptor (beta chain) was sequenced in a study of identical twins. Findings of the study overall: Among monozygotic twins, out-of-frame TCR alpha sharing exceeded what models predicted. Excess sharing by twins proved weaker in beta out-of-frame sequences. There is a chance that invariant MAIT and iNKT cells partially muddied zero-insertion analyses.

Germline assignment: CDR1 LGHDT and CDR2 YNNKEL (reference sequence). The CDR3 has 16 amino acids. Deletions cut 3 bases from V and 0 bases from J, with 15 bases between. Concerning this clonotype: As yet, its antigen is unknown.

MiXCR was run by TCRdb on the 5' RACE reads, yielding one entry per CDR3 protein. The table lists about 1.7 million distinct CDR3 sequences, under 35% of them singletons, with about 0.27% in the top ten. This receptor was taken from a newborn girl in good health. Sequencing was performed on cord blood. This chain links TRBV3-1 with TRBJ2-7; maybe TRBD2 (5 bases). CDR3 nucleotide sequence: TGTGCCAGCAGCCACGAGTGGAGGACGGCCTCCTACGAGCAGTACTTC. Translated: CASSHEWRTASYEQYF.